One TCR beta chain is described in this entry. The sample comes from a study of blood T cell repertoires in COVID-19. TCRdb's copy holds only in-frame clones and misses some; the assay was immunoSEQ multiplex PCR. In the table there are roughly 200,000 clones, 85% of which are singletons. Germline CDR1 is LGHDT and CDR2 is YNNKEL (reference sequence). The CDR3 runs 15 residues. With 3 bases removed from V and 1 base from J, the gap between germline ends came to 10 bases. In assigning cohorts, the study relied on participant-reported clinical history. The genes are TRBV3-1 (or the pseudogene TRBV3-2) and TRBJ2-1; a possible D gene is TRBD2 (5 bases). Sequenced sample: PBMCs or T cells enriched from blood (not recorded which). The TCR was taken from a man between 40 and 49 years old who had recovered from COVID-19. The CDR3 nucleotides are TGTGCCAGCAGCCAGATGGCGGGTTCCTACAATGAGCAGTTCTTC. The encoded protein is CASSQMAGSYNEQFF.